What follows is one TCR beta chain and its context. The germline gives CDR1 SGHAT, CDR2 FQNNGV. The CDR3 loop spans 15 amino acids. The trim removed 5 bases at V and 4 bases at J, leaving 6 bases unmatched. Data came from immunoSEQ multiplex PCR; TCRdb stores just in-frame clones and leaves some out. The profile shows about 220,000 clones, 80% to 90% of them singletons. The sample comes from a study of blood T cell repertoires in COVID-19. The wider study: Specimens from acute and convalescent COVID-19 originated in the United States, Italy and Spain. PBMCs, B-cell-depleted T cells, or T cells were the source of the cDNA or gDNA that made up the material.

The V and J genes are TRBV11-2 and TRBJ1-3; 9 bases are a match to TRBD1. Sequences were obtained from PBMCs or T cells enriched from blood (not recorded which). The clonotype originates from a woman aged 50 to 60 with acute COVID-19. The CDR3 loop reads CASSNTGGYGNTIYF. The CDR3 DNA is TGTGCCAGCAGCAATACAGGGGGCTACGGAAACACCATATATTTT. Based on the CDR3 plus reference TRBV11-2 and TRBJ1-3, the full variable domain is EAGVAQSPRYKIIEKRQSVAFWCNPISGHATLYWYQQILGQGPKLLIQFQNNGVVDDSQLPKDRFSAERLKGVDSTLKIQPAKLEDSAVYLCASSNTGGYGNTIYFGEGSWLTVV.